The rows below give T cell receptor beta chains drawn from one sample of a study of CD8+CD57+ T cells in acquired aplastic anemia. MiXCR, run by TCRdb on the reads, gives a single entry per CDR3 protein. The data show about 200,000 distinct CDR3 sequences, 34% seen once. Sequenced: sorted CD4+, CD8+, or CD8+CD57+ T cells (not recorded which) from PBMCs. Receptor source: a human donor in good health, serving as a control. The conserved cysteine and the conserved F or W are not part of the CDR3 here. Fields, in order: J gene, V gene, CDR3 protein.

>TRBJ2-1|TRBV18
ASSPQSYNEQF
>TRBJ2-1|TRBV2
ASRARSYGQF
>TRBJ2-7|TRBV20-1
SARDSTSGTTWEQY
>TRBJ2-1|TRBV4-1
ASSQARTFSSYNEQF
>TRBJ2-3|TRBV5-1
ASGQGATDTQY
>TRBJ2-4|TRBV10-2
ASSEGTENIQY
>TRBJ2-2|TRBV7-3
ASSFLSGRDTGELF
>TRBJ1-1|TRBV10-3
AISRTGDEAF
>TRBJ1-3|TRBV7-3
ASSPGGAGNTIY
>TRBJ1-2|TRBV5-1
ASSLGLEDGYT
>TRBJ2-3|TRBV19
ASSFGLPPDTQY
>TRBJ1-1|TRBV5-1
ASSSDRGRSATEAF
>TRBJ1-2|TRBV6-1
ASGSPTYT
>TRBJ2-7|TRBV6-5
ASSSPGGWQY
>TRBJ1-6|TRBV10-3
AIRTGPPYYNSPLH
>TRBJ1-1|TRBV20-1
SARPPGQGEAF
>TRBJ2-7|TRBV5-1
ASTPWDRGQYEQY
>TRBJ2-5|TRBV19
AWSVATSGPETQC
>TRBJ2-7|TRBV5-4
ASRTGPTSYEQY
>TRBJ1-1|TRBV6-1
ASSERTGGLMNTEAF
>TRBJ1-5|TRBV19
ASSMGVGDPRPGGPQH
>TRBJ2-7|TRBV10-3
AISEFGQGYEQY
>TRBJ1-5|TRBV19
ASSVQGAMDQPQH
>TRBJ1-4|TRBV20-1
SASGDREF
>TRBJ2-1|TRBV4-1
ASSQDNEQF
>TRBJ1-2|TRBV19
ASSIDHSNYGYT
>TRBJ1-2|TRBV7-9
ASSHLGQGVGYT
>TRBJ2-2|TRBV19
ASTNRGHPANTGELF
>TRBJ2-1|TRBV25-1
ASSLRGRVGDDEQF
>TRBJ1-2|TRBV15
ATSEGAGYGYT
>TRBJ2-3|TRBV7-9
ASSPGRDTSTDTQY
>TRBJ2-5|TRBV20-1
SARDALETQY
>TRBJ2-3|TRBV7-9
ASSLGLAIGYGSDTQY
>TRBJ1-2|TRBV20-1
SAKQGAVPGYT
>TRBJ2-7|TRBV4-1
ASSQAGGLGSYEQY
>TRBJ1-2|TRBV27
ASMETSSGYT
>TRBJ1-2|TRBV3-1
ASGPTGGAGYGYT
>TRBJ1-2|TRBV7-7
ASSLLPEDGRGGPFT
>TRBJ1-3|TRBV11-1
ASCTYPGISGNTIY
>TRBJ2-7|TRBV18
ASSPTNAGQAGQY
>TRBJ2-7|TRBV5-1
ASSSGQSYEQY
>TRBJ2-3|TRBV19
ASSPPVVPFSTDTQY
>TRBJ1-1|TRBV5-1
ASSLPSGPTEAF
>TRBJ2-1|TRBV7-9
ASSPAGGNEQF
>TRBJ1-4|TRBV29-1
SASTGSNEKLF
>TRBJ2-1|TRBV11-1
ASSLVLGNYNEQF
>TRBJ1-1|TRBV10-3
AISEGGGATEAF
>TRBJ2-1|TRBV10-3
ASPPYGGGQF
>TRBJ2-5|TRBV5-1
ASSTQGGETQY
>TRBJ2-3|TRBV19
ASSIQADTQY
>TRBJ2-3|TRBV6-1
ASSRGQGPTDTQY
>TRBJ1-2|TRBV15
ATSRGWTDPNYGYT
>TRBJ2-3|TRBV3-1
ASSQVSSGRQADTQY
>TRBJ1-2|TRBV7-9
ASIKDSGNGANYGYT
>TRBJ2-6|TRBV6-5
ASLDVASGANVLT
>TRBJ1-3|TRBV27
AIPIQGYGNTIY
>TRBJ1-2|TRBV6-1
ASSSDTDYGYT
>TRBJ2-7|TRBV7-8
ASSPQNYEQY
>TRBJ2-1|TRBV12-3/TRBV12-4
ASSQTLVRNEQF